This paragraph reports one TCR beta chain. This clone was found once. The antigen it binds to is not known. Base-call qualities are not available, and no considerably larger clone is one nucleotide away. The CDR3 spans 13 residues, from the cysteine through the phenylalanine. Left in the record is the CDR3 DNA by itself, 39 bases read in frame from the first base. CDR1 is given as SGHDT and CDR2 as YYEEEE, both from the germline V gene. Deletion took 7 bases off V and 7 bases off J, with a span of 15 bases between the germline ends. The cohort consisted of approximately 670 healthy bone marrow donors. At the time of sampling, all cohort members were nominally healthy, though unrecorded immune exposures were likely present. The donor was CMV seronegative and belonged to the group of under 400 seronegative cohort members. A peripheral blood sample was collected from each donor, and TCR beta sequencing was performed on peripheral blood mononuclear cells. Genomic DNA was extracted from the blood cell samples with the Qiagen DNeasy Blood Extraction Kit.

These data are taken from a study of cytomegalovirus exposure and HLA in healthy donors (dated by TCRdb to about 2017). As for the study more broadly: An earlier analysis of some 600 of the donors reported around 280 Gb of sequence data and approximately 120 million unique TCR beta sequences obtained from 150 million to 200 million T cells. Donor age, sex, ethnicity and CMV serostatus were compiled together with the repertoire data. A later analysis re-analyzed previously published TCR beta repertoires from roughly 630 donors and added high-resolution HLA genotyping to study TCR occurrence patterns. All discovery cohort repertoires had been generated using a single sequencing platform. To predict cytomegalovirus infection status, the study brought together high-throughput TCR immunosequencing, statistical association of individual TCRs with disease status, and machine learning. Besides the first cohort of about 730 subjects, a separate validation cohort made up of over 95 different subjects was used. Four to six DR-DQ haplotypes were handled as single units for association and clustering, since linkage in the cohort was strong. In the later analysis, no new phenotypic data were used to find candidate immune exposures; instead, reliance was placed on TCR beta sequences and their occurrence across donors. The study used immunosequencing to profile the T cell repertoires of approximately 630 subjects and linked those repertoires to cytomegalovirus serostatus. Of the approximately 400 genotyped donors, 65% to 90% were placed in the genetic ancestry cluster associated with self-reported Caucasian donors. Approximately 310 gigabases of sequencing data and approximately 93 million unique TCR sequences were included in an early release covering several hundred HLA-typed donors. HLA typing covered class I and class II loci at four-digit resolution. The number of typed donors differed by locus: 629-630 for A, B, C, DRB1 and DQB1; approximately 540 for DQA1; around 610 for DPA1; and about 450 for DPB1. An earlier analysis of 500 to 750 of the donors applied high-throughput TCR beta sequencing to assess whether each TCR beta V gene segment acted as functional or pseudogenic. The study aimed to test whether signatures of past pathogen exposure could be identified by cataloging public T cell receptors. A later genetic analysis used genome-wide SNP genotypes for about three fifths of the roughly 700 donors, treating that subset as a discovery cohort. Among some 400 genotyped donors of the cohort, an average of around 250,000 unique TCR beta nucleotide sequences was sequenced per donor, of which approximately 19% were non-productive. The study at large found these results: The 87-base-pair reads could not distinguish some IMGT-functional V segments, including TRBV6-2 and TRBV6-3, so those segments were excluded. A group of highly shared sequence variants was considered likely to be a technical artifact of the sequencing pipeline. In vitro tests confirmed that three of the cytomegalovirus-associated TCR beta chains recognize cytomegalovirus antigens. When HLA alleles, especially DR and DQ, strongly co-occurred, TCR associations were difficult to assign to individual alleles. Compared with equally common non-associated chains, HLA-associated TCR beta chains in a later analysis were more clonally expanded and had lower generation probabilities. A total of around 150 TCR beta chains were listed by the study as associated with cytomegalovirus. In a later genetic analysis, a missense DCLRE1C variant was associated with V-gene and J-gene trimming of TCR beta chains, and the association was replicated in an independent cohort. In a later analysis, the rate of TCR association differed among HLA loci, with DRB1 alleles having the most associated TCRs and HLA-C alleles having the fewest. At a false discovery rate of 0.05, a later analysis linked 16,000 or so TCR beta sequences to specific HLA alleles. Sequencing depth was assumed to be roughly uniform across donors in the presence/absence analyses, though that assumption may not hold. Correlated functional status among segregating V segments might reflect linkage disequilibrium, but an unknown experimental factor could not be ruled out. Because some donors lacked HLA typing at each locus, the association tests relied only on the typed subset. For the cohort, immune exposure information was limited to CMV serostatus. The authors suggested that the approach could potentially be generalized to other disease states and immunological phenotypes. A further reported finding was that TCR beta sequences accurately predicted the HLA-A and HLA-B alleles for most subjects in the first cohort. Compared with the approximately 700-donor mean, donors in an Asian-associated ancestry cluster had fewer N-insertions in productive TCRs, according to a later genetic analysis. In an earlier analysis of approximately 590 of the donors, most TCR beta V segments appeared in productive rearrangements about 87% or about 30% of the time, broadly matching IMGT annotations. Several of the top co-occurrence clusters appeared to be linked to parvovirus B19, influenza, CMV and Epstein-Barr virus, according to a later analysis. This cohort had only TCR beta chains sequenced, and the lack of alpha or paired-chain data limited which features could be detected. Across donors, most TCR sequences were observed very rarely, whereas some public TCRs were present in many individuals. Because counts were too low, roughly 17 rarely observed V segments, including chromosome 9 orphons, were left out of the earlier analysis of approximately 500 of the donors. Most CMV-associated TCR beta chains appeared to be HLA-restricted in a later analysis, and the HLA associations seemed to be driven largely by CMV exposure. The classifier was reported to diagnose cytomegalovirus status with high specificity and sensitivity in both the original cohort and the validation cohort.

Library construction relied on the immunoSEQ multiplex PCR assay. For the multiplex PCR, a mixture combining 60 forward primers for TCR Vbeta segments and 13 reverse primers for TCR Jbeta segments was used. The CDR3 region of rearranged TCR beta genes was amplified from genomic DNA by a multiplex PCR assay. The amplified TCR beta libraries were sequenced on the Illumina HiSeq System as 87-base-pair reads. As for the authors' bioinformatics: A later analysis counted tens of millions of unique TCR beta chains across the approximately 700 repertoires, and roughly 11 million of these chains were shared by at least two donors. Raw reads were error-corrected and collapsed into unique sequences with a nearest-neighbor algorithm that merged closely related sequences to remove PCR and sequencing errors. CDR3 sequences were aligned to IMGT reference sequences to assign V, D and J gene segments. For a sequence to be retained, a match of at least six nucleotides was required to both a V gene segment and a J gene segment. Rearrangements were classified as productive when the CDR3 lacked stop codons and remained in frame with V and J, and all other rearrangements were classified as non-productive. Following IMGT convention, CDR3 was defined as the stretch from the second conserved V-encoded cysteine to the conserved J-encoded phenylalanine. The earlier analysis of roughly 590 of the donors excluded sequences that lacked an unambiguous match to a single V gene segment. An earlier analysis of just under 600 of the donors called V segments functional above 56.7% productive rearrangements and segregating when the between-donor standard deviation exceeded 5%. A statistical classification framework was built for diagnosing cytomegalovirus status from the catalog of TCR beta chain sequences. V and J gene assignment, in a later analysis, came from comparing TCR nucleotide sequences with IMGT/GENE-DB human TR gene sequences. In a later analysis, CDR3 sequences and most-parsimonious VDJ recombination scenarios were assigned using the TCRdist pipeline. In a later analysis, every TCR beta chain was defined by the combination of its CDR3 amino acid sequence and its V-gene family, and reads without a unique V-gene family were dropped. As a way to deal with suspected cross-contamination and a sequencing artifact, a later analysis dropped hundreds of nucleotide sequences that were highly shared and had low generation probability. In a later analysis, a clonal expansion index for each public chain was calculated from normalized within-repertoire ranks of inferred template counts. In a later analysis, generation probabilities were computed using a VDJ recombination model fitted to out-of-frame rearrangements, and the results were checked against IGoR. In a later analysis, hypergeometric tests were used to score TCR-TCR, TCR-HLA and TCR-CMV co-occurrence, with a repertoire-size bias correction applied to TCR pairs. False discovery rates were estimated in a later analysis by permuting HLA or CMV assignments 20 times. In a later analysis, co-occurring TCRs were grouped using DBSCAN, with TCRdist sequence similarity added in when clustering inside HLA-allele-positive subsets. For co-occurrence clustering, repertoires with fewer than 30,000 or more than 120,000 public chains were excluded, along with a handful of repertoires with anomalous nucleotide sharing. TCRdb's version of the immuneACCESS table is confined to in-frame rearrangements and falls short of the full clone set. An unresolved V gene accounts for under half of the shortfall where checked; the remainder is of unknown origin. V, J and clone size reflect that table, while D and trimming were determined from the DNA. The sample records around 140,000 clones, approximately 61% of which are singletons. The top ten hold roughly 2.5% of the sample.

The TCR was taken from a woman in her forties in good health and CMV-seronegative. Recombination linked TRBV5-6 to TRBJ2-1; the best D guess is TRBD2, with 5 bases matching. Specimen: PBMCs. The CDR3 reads CASRGSPGNEQFF. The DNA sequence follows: TGTGCCAGCCGTGGGTCTCCGGGAAATGAGCAGTTCTTC.